This is a list of T cell receptor beta chains from one sample in a study of Ad26.COV2.S vaccination and SARS-CoV-2 variants. Assay: immunoSEQ multiplex PCR; the TCRdb copy retains only in-frame clones and omits some. The sample lists around 350,000 clones; around 92% were seen once. The sequences come from peripheral blood, collected after recovery from COVID-19. These receptors were obtained from a human donor who had recovered from COVID-19. The CDR3 runs from the conserved cysteine through the conserved F or W. A D gene is named only where the DNA matches it firmly. The size entry is marked missing in some rows and otherwise reads once, few, many or a size class.

CASTYGDRRWETQYF,TGTGCCAGCACCTATGGGGACAGGAGATGGGAGACCCAGTACTTC,TRBV6-5,TRBD1,TRBJ2-5,-
CASALDRSINQPQHF,TGTGCCAGCGCCCTCGACAGGTCTATCAATCAGCCCCAGCATTTT,TRBV6-5,-,TRBJ1-5,-
CASSFLGGETQYF,TGTGCCAGCAGCTTTCTAGGGGGTGAGACCCAGTACTTC,TRBV5-6,-,TRBJ2-5,once
CASRSSYNSPLHF,TGTGCCAGCCGGAGCTCCTATAATTCACCCCTCCACTTT,TRBV27,-,TRBJ1-6,-
CASSQESGAVPGYTF,TGCGCCAGCAGCCAAGAATCGGGAGCAGTGCCTGGCTACACCTTC,TRBV4-3,-,TRBJ1-2,-
CAIRTGEGDTQYF,TGTGCCATCAGAACAGGGGAGGGGGATACGCAGTATTTT,TRBV10-3,-,TRBJ2-3,-
CASSPEALGGTDTQYF,TGCGCCAGCAGCCCCGAAGCTCTGGGGGGCACAGATACGCAGTATTTT,TRBV4-3,-,TRBJ2-3,-
CASSAGGQQRNEQFF,TGTGCCAGCAGTGCGGGCGGGCAGCAGAGGAATGAGCAGTTCTTC,TRBV6-4,-,TRBJ2-1,-
CASSLGREQFF,TGTGCCAGCAGTTTGGGGAGGGAACAGTTCTTC,TRBV12-3/TRBV12-4,TRBD2,TRBJ2-1,-
CASTAPIEETQYF,TGTGCCAGCACCGCCCCTATTGAGGAGACCCAGTACTTC,TRBV6-6,-,TRBJ2-5,-